These 30 T cell receptor beta chains originate from one sample sequenced in a study of memory CD4+ T cells and cytomegalovirus serostatus (dated by TCRdb to about 2019). The library was made by the immunoSEQ multiplex PCR assay. TCRdb retrieved this table from immuneACCESS and kept in-frame rearrangements only. Not all clones are present; in checked studies, unresolved V genes account for under half, and no reason is known for the remainder. The sample contains about 48,000 clones, approximately 78% of them found a single time. The top ten constitute 0.78% of the sample. A FACSAria II was used to sort memory CD4+ T cells, defined as single viable CD3+CD4+CD8-CD45RO+ cells. The sequenced sample was memory CD4+ T cells from blood. These receptors came from an adult in good health and CMV-seronegative.

The V gene is TRBV20-1, the J gene TRBJ1-2; D gene unclear. The CDR3 length is 11 residues. Germline V gene lookup returns CDR1 DFQATT and CDR2 SNEGSKA (reference sequence). V dropped 7 bases and J dropped 7 bases, with 13 bases sitting between them. The CDR3 region has the DNA TGCAGTGTCAATGAGGCAGCTGGCTACACCTTC. This encodes CSVNEAAGYTF.

This chain uses TRBV5-1 with TRBJ2-3; D gene ambiguous. The CDR3 has 14 amino acids. The germline CDR1 and CDR2 sequences are SGHRS and YFSETQ. The V and J ends lost 4 bases and 3 bases respectively, with 12 bases between them. The CDR3 DNA follows: TGCGCCAGCAGCGCGTCTCAGCCGACAGATACGCAGTATTTT. Translation: CASSASQPTDTQYF.

This clone appeared a few times. This sequence joins TRBV6-5 and TRBJ2-6; D gene unclear. V lost 4 bases and J 9 bases, leaving 19 bases between the germline ends. This CDR3 spans 16 amino acids. The germline CDR1 and CDR2 sequences are MNHEY and SVGAGI. For the CDR3, the DNA is TGTGCCAGCAGTTTGGCAGGCTTGGGCCGCCACAACGTCCTGACTTTC. Residues: CASSLAGLGRHNVLTF.

This sequence joins TRBV4-1 and TRBJ2-3, with no clear D. Germline values: CDR1 MGHRA, CDR2 YSYEKL. The CDR3 extends over 14 amino acids. V lost 1 base to trimming and J lost 3 bases, with 8 bases between them. Here the CDR3 reads CASSQGVTTDTQYF. DNA of the CDR3: TGCGCCAGCAGCCAAGGTGTCACGACAGATACGCAGTATTTT.

This chain links TRBV5-4 with TRBJ2-5; 13 bases align to TRBD2. V dropped 1 base and J dropped 1; count of bases not matched to a gene: 1. Germline V gene lookup returns CDR1 SGHNT and CDR2 YYREEE (reference sequence). CDR3 length equals 16 residues. In nucleotides, the CDR3 is TGTGCCAGCAGCTTGAGACTAGCGGGAGGCCAAGAGACCCAGTACTTC. It encodes CASSLRLAGGQETQYF.

The V gene is TRBV6-4, the J gene TRBJ2-2; D may be TRBD1 (5 bases). The CDR3 is made up of 14 amino acids. V dropped 4 bases and J dropped 5 bases, with 11 bases sitting between them. Germline V gene lookup returns CDR1 MRHNA and CDR2 SNTAGT. CDR3 sequence (DNA): TGTGCCAGCAGTGGAACAGGCAGGACCGGGGAGCTGTTTTTT. Amino acid sequence: CASSGTGRTGELFF.

There are a few counts of this clone. The chain joins TRBV15 to TRBJ1-6; possibly TRBD1 for D (6 bases). V was trimmed by 1 base and J by 3 bases, leaving 16 bases between them. The CDR3 covers 18 residues. Germline V gene lookup returns CDR1 LNHNV and CDR2 YYDKDF (reference sequence). CDR3 sequence reads: CATSRVFRTAIYNSPLHF. In nucleotides, the CDR3 is TGTGCCACCAGCAGAGTCTTCCGGACAGCCATCTATAATTCACCCCTCCACTTT. The full variable domain, its missing parts supplied by reference TRBV15 and TRBJ1-6, is DAMVIQNPRYQVTQFGKPVTLSCSQTLNHNVMYWYQQKSSQAPKLLFHYYDKDFNNEADTPDNFQSRRPNTSFCFLDIRSPGLGDTAMYLCATSRVFRTAIYNSPLHFGNGTRLTVT.

The rearrangement links TRBV30 to TRBJ1-2; 7 bases map to TRBD1. The germline V gene has CDR1 GTSNPN and CDR2 SVGIG (reference sequence). The length of the CDR3 is 12 residues. The V gene end was trimmed by 8 bases and the J gene end by 4 bases; junction bases not matched to a gene: 7. CDR3 loop: CAGRQGTYGYTF. As DNA, the CDR3 is TGTGCCGGAAGACAGGGAACCTATGGCTACACCTTC. Combining the CDR3 with reference TRBV30 and TRBJ1-2 gives the whole variable domain SQTIHQWPATLVQPVGSPLSLECTVEGTSNPNLYWYRQAAGRGLQLLFYSVGIGQISSEVPQNLSASRPQDRQFILSSKKLLLSDSGFYLCAGRQGTYGYTFGSGTRLTVV.

The chain links TRBV5-1 to TRBJ2-2; D could derive from TRBD1 or TRBD2 (5 bases each). V was shortened by 6 bases and J by 4 bases, with 13 bases between the two germline ends. The CDR3 sequence is 14 residues long. Germline CDR1 is SGHRS and CDR2 is YFSETQ. The CDR3 here is CASTGAIATGELFF. DNA of the CDR3: TGCGCCAGCACCGGGGCCATTGCCACCGGGGAGCTGTTTTTT.

This clone was seen a single time. The chain recombines TRBV28 with TRBJ1-1; D unresolved. V gave up 4 bases and J gave up 10 bases, with 10 bases separating them. The CDR3 extends over 11 amino acids. The germline CDR1 and CDR2 sequences are MDHEN and SYDVKM. CDR3 loop: CASSSPVGAFF. CDR3 DNA sequence: TGTGCCAGCAGTTCTCCGGTGGGAGCTTTCTTT.

This chain joins TRBV19 and TRBJ1-5; a weak D match, TRBD1 (5 bases). The CDR3 length is 15 residues. Germline V gene data show CDR1 as LNHDA and CDR2 as SQIVND (reference sequence). With 7 bases removed from V and 2 bases from J, the gap between germline ends came to 15 bases. CDR3 DNA sequence: TGTGCCAGTACTACCGCCTGGGGGGGCAATCAGCCCCAGCATTTT. Translating it yields CASTTAWGGNQPQHF.

This rearrangement joins TRBV19 to TRBJ2-7, with D possibly TRBD1 on 6 matching bases. CDR3 size: 13 residues. V shed 4 bases and J shed 7 bases, with 14 bases lying between them. Germline CDR1 reads LNHDA; CDR2 reads SQIVND (reference sequence). In nucleotides, the CDR3 is TGTGCCAGTAGTACCAGACAGGCGGCGGAGCAGTACTTC. It is translated as CASSTRQAAEQYF.

This clone has more than one count but fewer than ten. V usage is TRBV11-2 and J usage is TRBJ2-6; 8 bases match TRBD1. CDR1 SGHAT and CDR2 FQNNGV come from the germline V gene. The CDR3 consists of 19 residues. After removal of 5 bases from V and 0 bases from J, the junction contained 12 bases not matched to a gene. The CDR3 is CASSLIRWTGNSGANVLTF. DNA for the CDR3: TGTGCCAGCAGCCTAATCCGCTGGACAGGGAACTCTGGGGCCAACGTCCTGACTTTC.

The chain uses TRBV28 and TRBJ2-3; 7 nucleotides match TRBD2. Germline V gives CDR1 MDHEN, CDR2 SYDVKM. This CDR3 region has 14 residues. With V trimmed by 4 bases and J by 0 bases, 1 base remained unmatched. CDR3 DNA sequence: TGTGCCAGCAGTTGGGGGGGTAGCACAGATACGCAGTATTTT. Protein sequence: CASSWGGSTDTQYF.

The chain has TRBV7-9 and TRBJ2-5; D gene unclear. V was shortened by 0 bases and J by 4 bases, with 12 bases between the two germline ends. Germline loops: CDR1 SEHNR, CDR2 FQNEAQ (reference sequence). The CDR3 consists of 15 residues. The CDR3 bases are TGTGCCAGCAGCTTAGCGTCGGCTAAGGGAGAGACCCAGTACTTC. This encodes CASSLASAKGETQYF.

The rearrangement uses TRBV5-6 and TRBJ1-2; 10 bases line up with TRBD1. J was trimmed by 1 base and V by 6 bases; bases with no gene match: 9. Germline V CDR1 and CDR2: SGHDT, YYEEEE. The CDR3 totals 16 residues. The CDR3 DNA reads as TGTGCCAGCACCCGACAGGGGGCAGGAGGTAACTATGGCTACACCTTC. This codes for CASTRQGAGGNYGYTF.

The chain links TRBV11-1 to TRBJ1-1; D not resolved. Germline values: CDR1 SGHAT, CDR2 FQDESV (reference sequence). V shed 8 bases and J shed 1 base, with 11 bases lying between them. The CDR3 contains 13 residues. Here the CDR3 DNA reads TGTGCCAGCGCTCAAGGCAGGAACACTGAAGCTTTCTTT. It specifies CASAQGRNTEAFF.

The chain joins TRBV6-5 to TRBJ2-1, with D perhaps matching TRBD2 (6 bases). This CDR3 is 14 amino acids long. V lost 2 bases to trimming and J lost 7 bases, with 12 bases between them. CDR1 and CDR2 from the germline V gene are MNHEY and SVGAGI. The CDR3 is CASSYAGRGNEQFF. The CDR3 DNA reads as TGTGCCAGCAGTTACGCAGGACGGGGGAATGAGCAGTTCTTC.

The chain is built from TRBV6-5 and TRBJ1-1, with D possibly matching TRBD1 (6 bases). The CDR3 sequence is 15 residues long. The V gene's germline CDR1 is MNHEY and CDR2 SVGAGI. Between the trimmed V and J ends, which lost 2 bases and 0 bases, there was a span of 10 bases. CDR3 loop: CASSYRGQLNTEAFF. In DNA, the CDR3 is TGTGCCAGCAGTTACCGTGGACAGCTGAACACTGAAGCTTTCTTT.

This chain uses TRBV5-1 with TRBJ1-3; D remains unclear. Trimming removed 4 bases from V and 3 bases from J, with 14 bases in between. The CDR3 sequence is 15 residues long. Germline V CDR1 and CDR2: SGHRS, YFSETQ. The CDR3 sequence: CASSLEVGFGNTIYF. CDR3 sequence (DNA): TGCGCCAGCAGCCTGGAGGTGGGATTTGGAAACACCATATATTTT.

The genes are TRBV5-1 and TRBJ2-6, with D unclear. Germline V lookup: CDR1 SGHRS, CDR2 YFSETQ. The V end was cut by 4 bases, the J end by 0 bases, with 11 bases between. This CDR3 spans 16 amino acids. CDR3 sequence: CASSPGTTSGANVLTF. The CDR3 nucleotides are TGCGCCAGCAGCCCAGGCACCACCTCTGGGGCCAACGTCCTGACTTTC.

This clone was detected only once. In DNA, the CDR3 is TGTGCCAGCAGTGCTCGGCCCGCTCAAGAAAAACTGTTTTTT. Translated, it gives CASSARPAQEKLFF. V gene TRBV2 combines with J gene TRBJ1-4; no reliable D call. CDR3 length: 14 residues. Trimming removed 4 bases from V and 8 bases from J, with 14 bases in between. The germline CDR1 and CDR2 sequences are SNHLY and FYNNEI.

The rearrangement joins TRBV18 to TRBJ1-4; D may be TRBD1 (6 bases). The CDR3 contains 16 residues. V was trimmed by 6 bases and J by 0 bases, leaving 14 bases between them. Germline CDR1 reads KGHSH; CDR2 reads LQKENI. Here the CDR3 reads CASSRQGMSTNEKLFF. CDR3 nucleotides: TGTGCCAGCTCCCGGCAGGGGATGTCAACTAATGAAAAACTGTTTTTT.

This chain connects TRBV5-1 to TRBJ1-4; 7 bases are a match to TRBD1. The V and J ends lost 2 bases and 7 bases, in that order; junction bases with no gene match: 5. Germline V CDR1 and CDR2: SGHRS, YFSETQ. The CDR3 loop spans 14 amino acids. This CDR3 reads CASSLRQGGEKLFF. In DNA form, the CDR3 reads TGCGCCAGCAGCTTAAGACAGGGAGGTGAAAAACTGTTTTTT.

The V and J genes are TRBV5-1 and TRBJ2-2; TRBD2 agrees at 7 bases. Unmatched junction bases numbered 3, after V lost 1 base and J lost 0 bases. The CDR3 is 16 residues long. Germline V gene sequence: CDR1 SGHRS, CDR2 YFSETQ. CDR3: CASSLREAANTGELFF. The CDR3 DNA follows: TGCGCCAGCAGCTTGCGGGAGGCCGCGAACACCGGGGAGCTGTTTTTT.

This rearrangement joins TRBV5-1 to TRBJ2-5; 12 nucleotides agree with TRBD2. V trimming: 6 bases; J trimming: 2 bases; junction bases outside the gene matches: 5. The CDR3 loop spans 15 amino acids. The germline V gene has CDR1 SGHRS and CDR2 YFSETQ. CDR3 region: CASKLAGGSQETQYF. In DNA form, the CDR3 reads TGCGCCAGCAAACTAGCGGGAGGTAGTCAAGAGACCCAGTACTTC.

J is TRBJ2-3 and V is TRBV5-4; TRBD1 or TRBD2 may be the D gene (5 bases each). The CDR3 sequence is 16 residues long. Germline CDR1 SGHNT, CDR2 YYREEE (reference sequence). With 5 bases removed from V and 5 bases from J, the gap between germline ends came to 21 bases. In nucleotides, the CDR3 is TGTGCCAGCAGTTCATGGACGGGGCCGTCACAAGATACGCAGTATTTT. Translated, it gives CASSSWTGPSQDTQYF.

The J gene is TRBJ1-4, the V gene TRBV5-8, with D unclear. The germline CDR1 and CDR2 sequences are SGHTS and YDEGEE. V dropped 4 bases and J dropped 10 bases, with 8 bases sitting between them. The CDR3 is 11 residues long. CDR3 in amino acids: CASSPGGKLFF. CDR3 DNA: TGTGCCAGCAGCCCCGGCGGAAAACTGTTTTTT.

This chain joins TRBV5-1 and TRBJ1-5, with 7 bases that match TRBD1. J lost 3 bases, V lost 4 bases, and 4 bases had no gene match. This CDR3 region has 14 residues. Looked up from germline, CDR1 is SGHRS and CDR2 is YFSETQ. Here the CDR3 reads CASSQTGANQPQHF. The CDR3 DNA reads as TGCGCCAGCAGCCAAACAGGGGCCAATCAGCCCCAGCATTTT.

This clone occurred once. The chain joins TRBV27 to TRBJ1-4; 7 nucleotides match TRBD1. With V trimmed by 5 bases and J by 5 bases, 8 bases remained unmatched. CDR3 size: 15 residues. CDR1 is MNHEY, CDR2 SMNVEV, per germline (reference sequence). CDR3 in DNA: TGTGCCAGCAGTCCTGGGACAGCCCTGAATGAAAAACTGTTTTTT. Amino acids: CASSPGTALNEKLFF.